A single sample is the source of the 5 T cell receptor beta chains below, sequenced in a study of regulatory T cells in long-lasting Graves disease. Time point of the sample: newly diagnosed GD, antithyroid drugs for less than 3 months. PBMCs were the source of the RNA used for TCR sequencing. Arm-PCR of CDR3 regions and iRepertoire HTBI primers were the basis on which TCR beta libraries were built. TCRdb used MiXCR to reprocess the multiplex PCR reads, holding one entry per CDR3 protein. The data hold 530,000 or so distinct CDR3 sequences, with roughly 15% observed a single time. The sample also formed part of further work on T cells in Graves' hyperthyroidism and ophthalmopathy.

Sequencing was performed on peripheral blood mononuclear cells (PBMCs), taken at new diagnosis, from a patient treated with antithyroid drugs. These receptors were taken from a man younger than 35 with Graves disease.

This clonotype has ten or more counts. The chain carries TRBV20-1 and TRBJ2-7, with D possibly matching TRBD2 (5 bases). V was trimmed by 4 bases and J by 5 bases, leaving 18 bases between them. CDR1 is DFQATT and CDR2 is SNEGSKA in the germline V gene (reference sequence). The CDR3 consists of 14 residues. CDR3 nucleotide sequence: TGCAGTGCTACAGTACCGGGGTATATCGACGAGCAGTACTTC. Its translation is CSATVPGYIDEQYF.

A few counts support this clonotype. The chain links TRBV28 to TRBJ2-5; 7 positions match TRBD1. CDR3 length: 17 residues. V lost 5 bases and J lost 4; bases outside the gene matches: 16. The germline CDR1 and CDR2 sequences are MDHEN and SYDVKM. The CDR3 reads CASSLGTALELRETQYF. The CDR3 DNA is TGTGCCAGCAGTCTCGGGACAGCCCTGGAGTTGAGAGAGACCCAGTACTTC.

Many counts were recorded for this clonotype. This sequence joins TRBV12-3 or TRBV12-4 and TRBJ1-3; no reliable D call. Trimming cost V 6 bases and J 12 bases, with 15 bases left between them. The CDR3 length is 12 residues. CDR3 in DNA: TGTGCCAGCAGGCCCGGAAAGAGTGACATATATTTT. This translates into CASRPGKSDIYF.

The rearrangement links TRBV10-3 to TRBJ2-7; no clear D gene. Germline V CDR1 and CDR2: ENHRY, SYGVKD. This CDR3 contains 14 residues. With 2 bases removed from V and 0 bases from J, the gap between germline ends came to 8 bases. The CDR3 is CAISEPGSSYEQYF. CDR3 DNA: TGTGCCATCAGTGAGCCAGGCAGCTCCTACGAGCAGTACTTC.

This clonotype was seen ten or more times. The V and J genes are TRBV5-1 and TRBJ2-3; no reliable D call. Germline values: CDR1 SGHRS, CDR2 YFSETQ. With 5 bases removed from V and 3 bases from J, the gap between germline ends came to 13 bases. The CDR3 sequence is 14 residues long. The CDR3 bases are TGCGCCAGCAGTTTCCAGATCGGGACAGATACGCAGTATTTT. Residues: CASSFQIGTDTQYF.